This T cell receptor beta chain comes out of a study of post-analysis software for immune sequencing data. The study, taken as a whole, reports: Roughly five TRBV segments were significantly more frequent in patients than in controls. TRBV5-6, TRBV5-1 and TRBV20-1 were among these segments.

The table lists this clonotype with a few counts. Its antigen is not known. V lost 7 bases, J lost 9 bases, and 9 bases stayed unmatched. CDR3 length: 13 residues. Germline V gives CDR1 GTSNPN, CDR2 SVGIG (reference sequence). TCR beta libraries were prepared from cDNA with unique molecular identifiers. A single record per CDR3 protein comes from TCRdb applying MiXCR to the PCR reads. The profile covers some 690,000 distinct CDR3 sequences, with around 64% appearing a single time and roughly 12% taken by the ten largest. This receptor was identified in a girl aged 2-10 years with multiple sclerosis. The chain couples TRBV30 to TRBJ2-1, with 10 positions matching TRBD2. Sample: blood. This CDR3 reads CAFSGRLEGEQFF. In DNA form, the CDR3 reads TGTGCCTTTAGCGGGAGGTTGGAGGGTGAGCAGTTCTTC.